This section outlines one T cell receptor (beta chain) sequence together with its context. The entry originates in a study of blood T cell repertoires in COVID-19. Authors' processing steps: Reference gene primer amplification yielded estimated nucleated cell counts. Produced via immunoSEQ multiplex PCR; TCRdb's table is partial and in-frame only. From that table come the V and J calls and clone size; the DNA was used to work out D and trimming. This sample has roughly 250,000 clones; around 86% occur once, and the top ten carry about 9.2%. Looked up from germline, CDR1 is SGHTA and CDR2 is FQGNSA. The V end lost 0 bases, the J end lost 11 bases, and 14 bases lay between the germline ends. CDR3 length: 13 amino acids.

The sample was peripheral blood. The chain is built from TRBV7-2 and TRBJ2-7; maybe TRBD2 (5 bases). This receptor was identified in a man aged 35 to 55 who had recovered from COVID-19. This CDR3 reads CASSLAYSEREYF. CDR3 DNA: TGTGCCAGCAGCTTAGCGTACTCCGAGAGGGAGTACTTC.